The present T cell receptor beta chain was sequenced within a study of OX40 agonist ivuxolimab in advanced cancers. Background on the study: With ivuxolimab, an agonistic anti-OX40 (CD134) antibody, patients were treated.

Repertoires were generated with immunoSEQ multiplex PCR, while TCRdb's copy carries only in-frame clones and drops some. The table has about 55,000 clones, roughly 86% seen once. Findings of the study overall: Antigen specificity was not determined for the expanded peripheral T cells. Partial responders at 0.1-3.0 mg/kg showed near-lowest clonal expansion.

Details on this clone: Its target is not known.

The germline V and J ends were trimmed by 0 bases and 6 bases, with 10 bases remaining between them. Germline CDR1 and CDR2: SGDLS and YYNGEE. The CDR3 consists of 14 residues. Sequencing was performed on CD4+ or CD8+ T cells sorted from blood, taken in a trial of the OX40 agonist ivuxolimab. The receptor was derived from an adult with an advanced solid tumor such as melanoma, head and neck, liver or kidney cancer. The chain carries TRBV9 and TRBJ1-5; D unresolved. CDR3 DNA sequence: TGTGCCAGCAGCGTAGGGGGTTGGGGTCAGCCCCAGCATTTT. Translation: CASSVGGWGQPQHF.